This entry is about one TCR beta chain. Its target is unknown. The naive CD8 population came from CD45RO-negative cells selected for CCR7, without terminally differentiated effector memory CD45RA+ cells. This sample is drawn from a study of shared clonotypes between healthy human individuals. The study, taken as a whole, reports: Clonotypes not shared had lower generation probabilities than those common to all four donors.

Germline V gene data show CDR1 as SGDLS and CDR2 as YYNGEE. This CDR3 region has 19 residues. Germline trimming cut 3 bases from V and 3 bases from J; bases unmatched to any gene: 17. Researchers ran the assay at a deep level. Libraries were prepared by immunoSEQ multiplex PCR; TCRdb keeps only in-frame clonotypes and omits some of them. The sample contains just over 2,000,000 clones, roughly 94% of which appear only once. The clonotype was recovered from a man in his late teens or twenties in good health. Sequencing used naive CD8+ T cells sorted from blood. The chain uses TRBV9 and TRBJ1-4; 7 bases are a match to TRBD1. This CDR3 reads CASSAPTTTGTDANEKLFF. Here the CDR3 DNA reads TGTGCCAGCAGCGCCCCCACGACGACAGGGACGGACGCTAATGAAAAACTGTTTTTT.